Shown below are 10 T cell receptor beta chains from a single sample sequenced in a study of blood T cell repertoires in COVID-19. Produced via immunoSEQ multiplex PCR; TCRdb's table is partial and in-frame only. This repertoire shows about 480,000 clones, 85% to 90% found once; its top ten account for 1.5% to 2%. The sample was PBMCs or T cells enriched from blood (not recorded which). The receptors here all came from a woman aged 40 to 50 who had recovered from COVID-19.

The V and J genes are TRBV14 and TRBJ1-1, with D possibly matching TRBD1 (5 bases). Germline-derived CDR1 and CDR2 are SGHDN and FVKESK. The V end lost 5 bases, the J end lost 7 bases, and 17 bases lay between the germline ends. The CDR3 contains 14 residues. The CDR3 loop reads CASSFIAGFHEAFF. The CDR3 coding sequence is TGTGCCAGCAGCTTTATAGCAGGGTTTCATGAAGCTTTCTTT.

J is TRBJ1-3 and V is TRBV29-1; D remains ambiguous. CDR3 length: 12 amino acids. Per germline, CDR1 SQVTM and CDR2 ANQGSEA. Trimming pared 7 bases from V and 4 bases from J, leaving 11 bases between. CDR3: CSGLYPGNTIYF. In DNA form, the CDR3 reads TGCAGCGGTCTCTATCCCGGAAACACCATATATTTT.

The V gene is TRBV7-8, the J gene TRBJ1-1; the D is unclear. The CDR3 is made up of 12 amino acids. Trimming cost V 5 bases and J 5 bases, with 9 bases left between them. CDR1 SGHVS and CDR2 FQNEAQ come from the germline V gene. CDR3 in amino acids: CASSPPSTEAFF. In DNA form, the CDR3 reads TGTGCCAGCAGCCCTCCCTCGACTGAAGCTTTCTTT. Drawing the rest from reference TRBV7-8 and TRBJ1-1, the complete variable domain is GAGVSQSPRYKVAKRGQDVALRCDPISGHVSLFWYQQALGQGPEFLTYFQNEAQLDKSGLPSDRFFAERPEGSVSTLKIQRTQQEDSAVYLCASSPPSTEAFFGQGTRLTVV.

Many counts were recorded for this clone. CDR3 in amino acids: CASSGDRERGGEQYF. In DNA, the CDR3 is TGCGCCAGCAGCGGAGACAGGGAGCGAGGGGGCGAGCAGTACTTC. The rearrangement uses TRBV5-1 and TRBJ2-7, with 7 bases that match TRBD1. Germline loops: CDR1 SGHRS, CDR2 YFSETQ. Trimming removed 4 bases from V and 6 bases from J; junction bases left unmatched: 13. The CDR3 consists of 15 residues.

The chain has TRBV14 and TRBJ1-1, with D unclear. The CDR3 runs to 14 residues. Germline V gene lookup returns CDR1 SGHDN and CDR2 FVKESK. The V end was cut by 3 bases, the J end by 1 base, with 9 bases between. CDR3 residues: CASSQGLWNTEAFF. The DNA of the CDR3 is TGTGCCAGCAGCCAGGGCCTATGGAACACTGAAGCTTTCTTT. The full variable domain, its missing parts supplied by reference TRBV14 and TRBJ1-1, is EAGVTQFPSHSVIEKGQTVTLRCDPISGHDNLYWYRRVMGKEIKFLLHFVKESKQDESGMPNNRFLAERTGGTYSTLKVQPAELEDSGVYFCASSQGLWNTEAFFGQGTRLTVV.

This chain joins TRBV10-3 and TRBJ1-1; 9 bases fit TRBD1. Losses at the gene ends were 10 bases for V and 4 bases for J; bases not matched to a gene: 10. Per the germline V gene, CDR1 is ENHRY and CDR2 is SYGVKD. The CDR3 runs to 14 residues. The CDR3, as DNA: TGTGCCACTCGGCCGGGACAGGGTGGCACTGAAGCTTTCTTT. Translating it yields CATRPGQGGTEAFF.

The chain employs TRBV14 and TRBJ2-3; TRBD2 matches at 12 bases. The J segment lost 5 bases and the V segment lost 4 bases, leaving 10 bases of the junction unmatched. The CDR3 is made up of 17 amino acids. CDR1 SGHDN and CDR2 FVKESK come from the germline V gene. The CDR3 spells CASSPHRTSGNRDTQYF. CDR3 nucleotides: TGTGCCAGCAGCCCTCATCGGACTAGCGGGAACAGAGATACGCAGTATTTT.

V is TRBV4-1 and J is TRBJ1-1; perhaps TRBD1 as D (5 bases). The V gene lost 0 bases and the J gene lost 3 bases, with 17 bases spanning the gap. In germline, CDR1 is MGHRA, CDR2 YSYEKL. The CDR3 sequence is 17 residues long. The CDR3 here is CASSQDYYPGMDTEAFF. Written as DNA, the CDR3 is TGCGCCAGCAGCCAAGACTACTACCCAGGGATGGACACTGAAGCTTTCTTT.

J is TRBJ2-4 and V is TRBV11-2; the match to TRBD2 covers 8 bases. CDR1 and CDR2 (germline): SGHAT, FQNNGV. Germline trimming cut 0 bases from V and 2 bases from J; bases unmatched to any gene: 6. CDR3 length equals 17 residues. CDR3 sequence: CASSLEAGVRSKNIQYF. The CDR3 bases are TGTGCCAGCAGCTTAGAAGCGGGAGTCCGGTCCAAAAACATTCAGTACTTC.

The chain joins TRBV18 to TRBJ1-6; 7 bases match TRBD1. The CDR3 length is 16 residues. CDR1 KGHSH and CDR2 LQKENI come from the germline V gene. V lost 1 base to trimming and J lost 5 bases; unmatched junction nucleotides: 5. CDR3 region: CASSPQGTANNSPLHF. The CDR3 coding sequence is TGTGCCAGCTCACCACAGGGGACAGCGAATAATTCACCCCTCCACTTT.